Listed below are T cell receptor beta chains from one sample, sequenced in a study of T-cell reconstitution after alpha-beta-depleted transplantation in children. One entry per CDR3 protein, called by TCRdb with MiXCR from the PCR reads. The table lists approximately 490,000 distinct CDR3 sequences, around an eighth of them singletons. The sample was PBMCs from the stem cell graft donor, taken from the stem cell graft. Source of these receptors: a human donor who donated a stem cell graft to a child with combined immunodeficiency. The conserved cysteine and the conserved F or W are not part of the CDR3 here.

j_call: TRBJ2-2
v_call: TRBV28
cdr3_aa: ASGQTNTGELF

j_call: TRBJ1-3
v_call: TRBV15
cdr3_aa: ATSRDQGAPGNTIY

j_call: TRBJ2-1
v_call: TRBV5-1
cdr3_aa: ASSSASVNYGRSLNEQF

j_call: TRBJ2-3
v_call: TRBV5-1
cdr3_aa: ASSAGADDTQY

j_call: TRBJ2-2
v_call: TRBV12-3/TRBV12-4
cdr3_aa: ASSPAGLGPGELF

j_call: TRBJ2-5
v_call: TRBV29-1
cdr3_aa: SVGPGQETQY

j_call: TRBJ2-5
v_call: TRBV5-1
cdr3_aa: ASSLQGNYQETQY

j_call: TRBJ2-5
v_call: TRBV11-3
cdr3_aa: ASSPRQGSTQETQY

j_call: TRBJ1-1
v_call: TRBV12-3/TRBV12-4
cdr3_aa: ASSLGYGKGTEAF

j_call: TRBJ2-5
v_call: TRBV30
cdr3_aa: AWSSGARETQY

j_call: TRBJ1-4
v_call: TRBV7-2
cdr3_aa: ASSSGTVGEKLF

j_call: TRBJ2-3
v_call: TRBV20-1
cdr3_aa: SARLAGSTDTQY

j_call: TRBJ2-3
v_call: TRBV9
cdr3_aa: ASSSTGTGRDTQY

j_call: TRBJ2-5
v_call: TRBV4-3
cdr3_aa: ASSHTGAETQY

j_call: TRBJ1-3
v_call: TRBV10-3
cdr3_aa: AISGGGSSGNTIY

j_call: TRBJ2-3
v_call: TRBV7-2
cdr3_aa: ASRPVAGGLGTDTQY

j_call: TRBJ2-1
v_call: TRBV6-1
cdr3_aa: ASSRLAESSYNEQF

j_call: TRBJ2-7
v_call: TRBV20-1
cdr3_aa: RALAANYEQY

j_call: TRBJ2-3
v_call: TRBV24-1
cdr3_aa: ATSDRDSAIDTQY

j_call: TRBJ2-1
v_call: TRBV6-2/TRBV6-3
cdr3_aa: ASSYVAGISYNEQF

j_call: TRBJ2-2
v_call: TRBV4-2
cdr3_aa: AISLHRTGELF

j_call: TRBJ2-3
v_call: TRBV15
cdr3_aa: ATGDSPSDTQY

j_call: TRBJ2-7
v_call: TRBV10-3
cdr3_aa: AIRTSGDSYEQY

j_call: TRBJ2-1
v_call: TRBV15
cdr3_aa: ATSRVRLGGYNEQF